Detailed here is one T cell receptor beta chain. Its specificity is not known. The data are from a study of cytomegalovirus exposure and HLA in healthy donors. Across the study: Inside one of the first data releases sat about 85 million unique TCRs taken from HLA-typed donors. Findings and caveats of the study: One later analysis reportedly identified an Asian-associated ancestry cluster that showed fewer N-insertions than the approximately 700-donor mean.

Primers included in the PCR were 60 Vbeta and 13 Jbeta primers. How the authors handled the data: The count from a later analysis was tens of millions of unique TCR beta chains, some 12 million of them shared. Profiling relied on immunoSEQ multiplex PCR, and the TCRdb table lists in-frame clones only, not all of them. V and J calls and clone size follow that table, whereas D and trimming were derived from the DNA. The sample holds under 150,000 clones; 70% to 85% are singletons and the top ten take roughly 4.2%. V lost 3 bases and J lost 6; bases outside the gene matches: 4. Germline V gene lookup returns CDR1 MDHEN and CDR2 SYDVKM. The CDR3 runs 15 residues. Donors were ostensibly healthy at sampling, although undocumented immune exposures were probable.

The clonotype was recovered from a woman aged 40-49 years in good health and CMV-seropositive. Sequenced sample: PBMCs. V and J are TRBV28 and TRBJ2-2, with TRBD1 identical over 10 bases. The CDR3 reads CASSLGTGVAGELFF. In nucleotides, the CDR3 is TGTGCCAGCAGTTTGGGGACAGGGGTAGCCGGGGAGCTGTTTTTT.